These 12 T cell receptor beta chains share one sample of origin, sequenced in a study of blood T cell repertoires in COVID-19. This table comes from immunoSEQ multiplex PCR, and its TCRdb copy is limited to in-frame clones, with some not included. The repertoire includes roughly 100,000 clones, around 83% of them detected once, and about 2% sits in the top ten. The specimen was peripheral blood. All receptors come from a man aged 65-85 years with active or convalescent COVID-19.

V gene TRBV18 combines with J gene TRBJ1-2; D gene uncertain. Germline V gene lookup returns CDR1 KGHSH and CDR2 LQKENI. The CDR3 length is 15 residues. V was shortened by 3 bases and J by 2 bases, with 13 bases between the two germline ends. CDR3: CASSPHPPGNYGYTF. Here the CDR3 DNA reads TGTGCCAGCTCACCGCACCCCCCAGGAAACTATGGCTACACCTTC.

The V and J genes are TRBV18 and TRBJ1-6, with D unresolved. The CDR3 sequence is 16 residues long. V was trimmed by 3 bases and J by 6 bases, leaving 15 bases between them. The germline CDR1 and CDR2 sequences are KGHSH and LQKENI. This chain's CDR3 is CASSPGIEFGNSPLHF. CDR3 sequence (DNA): TGTGCCAGCTCACCCGGGATTGAATTTGGTAATTCACCCCTCCACTTT.

V gene TRBV19 combines with J gene TRBJ2-1; D gene unclear. The CDR3 has 13 amino acids. Deletions cut 2 bases from V and 8 bases from J, with 10 bases between. Germline V gene lookup returns CDR1 LNHDA and CDR2 SQIVND (reference sequence). Here the CDR3 DNA reads TGTGCCAGTAGTATAAAGAGTAACTATGAGCAGTTCTTC. Protein sequence: CASSIKSNYEQFF.

V is TRBV7-9 and J is TRBJ1-3; D uncertain. V lost 0 bases and J 4 bases, leaving 4 bases between the germline ends. Germline lookup yields CDR1 SEHNR and CDR2 FQNEAQ (reference sequence). CDR3 length equals 13 residues. The CDR3 sequence: CASSLAGGNTIYF. The CDR3 DNA reads as TGTGCCAGCAGCTTAGCTGGCGGAAACACCATATATTTT.

J is TRBJ2-5 and V is TRBV7-2; 10 positions match TRBD1. Germline V gene lookup returns CDR1 SGHTA and CDR2 FQGNSA. The ends lost 5 bases at V and 10 bases at J; junction bases unmatched: 10. The CDR3 consists of 14 residues. The CDR3, as DNA: TGTGCCAGCAGCCAGGGACAGGGGCTGGGAATCCAGTACTTC. This encodes CASSQGQGLGIQYF. The entire variable domain, with the rest obtained from reference TRBV7-2 and TRBJ2-5, is as follows: GAGVSQSPSNKVTEKGKDVELRCDPISGHTALYWYRQSLGQGLEFLIYFQGNSAPDKSGLPSDRFSAERTGGSVSTLTIQRTQQEDSAVYLCASSQGQGLGIQYFGPGTRLLVL.

This clone came up once. The chain is built from TRBV7-9 and TRBJ1-4; the match to TRBD1 covers 7 bases. V trimming: 5 bases; J trimming: 7 bases; junction bases outside the gene matches: 7. The CDR3 loop spans 14 amino acids. Germline V CDR1 and CDR2: SEHNR, FQNEAQ (reference sequence). The CDR3 region is CASSLSGTVEKLFF. CDR3 in DNA: TGTGCCAGCAGCCTATCCGGGACAGTTGAAAAACTGTTTTTT.

This clone was seen a few times. The genes are TRBV29-1 and TRBJ1-2; tentative D call: TRBD1 (6 bases). The CDR3 has 15 residues. CDR1 and CDR2 from the germline V gene are SQVTM and ANQGSEA. V gave up 2 bases and J gave up 4 bases, with 17 bases separating them. The CDR3 DNA sequence: TGCAGCGTTGAAATCTCTGGGGGCGTTTTCTATGGCTACACCTTC. This translates into CSVEISGGVFYGYTF.

J is TRBJ2-2 and V is TRBV10-3, with TRBD1 matching over 8 bases. Unmatched junction bases numbered 3, after V lost 7 bases and J lost 5 bases. The CDR3 runs to 13 residues. CDR1 is ENHRY and CDR2 is SYGVKD in the germline V gene. CDR3 coding DNA: TGTGCCATCATCCACAGGGGGACCGGGGAGCTGTTTTTT. As protein: CAIIHRGTGELFF.

The gene calls are TRBV7-3 and TRBJ2-1, with 12 bases fitting TRBD2. V lost 5 bases and J lost 3; bases outside the gene matches: 5. Germline CDR1 and CDR2: SGHTA and FQGTGA. The CDR3 spans 16 residues. The CDR3 region is CASSPKTSGGYNEQFF. Here the CDR3 DNA reads TGTGCCAGCAGCCCCAAGACTAGCGGGGGCTACAATGAGCAGTTCTTC.

The chain recombines TRBV5-1 with TRBJ2-2, with no clear D. Looked up from germline, CDR1 is SGHRS and CDR2 is YFSETQ. Trimming took off 3 bases at V and 5 bases at J, with 8 bases between the two ends. The CDR3 totals 13 residues. The CDR3 region is CASSSRVTGELFF. The DNA of the CDR3 is TGCGCCAGCAGCTCTAGAGTAACCGGGGAGCTGTTTTTT.

This chain joins TRBV2 and TRBJ2-1; TRBD1 agrees at 7 bases. J lost 9 bases, V lost 8 bases, and 16 bases had no gene match. The germline V gene has CDR1 SNHLY and CDR2 FYNNEI. CDR3 size: 15 residues. Here the CDR3 reads CASQATPGQRVEQFF. CDR3 nucleotide sequence: TGTGCCAGCCAAGCTACACCGGGACAGCGTGTTGAGCAGTTCTTC.

In its sample, this clone was seen a few times. The CDR3 sequence: CASSPTTGVPEAFF. As DNA, the CDR3 is TGCGCCAGCAGCCCTACGACAGGGGTCCCTGAAGCTTTCTTT. The V gene is TRBV5-1, the J gene TRBJ1-1, with 8 bases that match TRBD1. The CDR3 is made up of 14 amino acids. J gave up 6 bases and V 4 bases, and 8 bases lay outside the gene matches. CDR1 is SGHRS, CDR2 YFSETQ, per germline.